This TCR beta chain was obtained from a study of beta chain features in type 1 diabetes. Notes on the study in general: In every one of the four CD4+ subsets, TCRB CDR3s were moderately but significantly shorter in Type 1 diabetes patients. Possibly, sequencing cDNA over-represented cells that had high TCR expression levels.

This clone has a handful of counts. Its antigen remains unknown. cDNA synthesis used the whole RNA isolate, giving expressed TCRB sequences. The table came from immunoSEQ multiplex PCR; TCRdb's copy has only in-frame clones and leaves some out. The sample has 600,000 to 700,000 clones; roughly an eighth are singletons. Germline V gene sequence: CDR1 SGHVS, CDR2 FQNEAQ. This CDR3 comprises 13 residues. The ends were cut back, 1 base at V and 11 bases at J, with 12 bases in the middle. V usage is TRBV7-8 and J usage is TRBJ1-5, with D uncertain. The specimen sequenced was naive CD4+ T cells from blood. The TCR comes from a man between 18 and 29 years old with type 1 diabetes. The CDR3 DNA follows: TGTGCCAGCAGCTTAGAGAGAGAGGTGGCCCAGCATTTT. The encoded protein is CASSLEREVAQHF.